These 24 T cell receptor beta chains were sequenced from one sample in a study of OX40 agonist ivuxolimab in advanced cancers. Generated by immunoSEQ multiplex PCR, the TCRdb table keeps only in-frame clones and is missing some. The sample holds 60,000 to 70,000 clones, approximately 90% seen once. The sequencing used CD4+ or CD8+ T cells sorted from blood, collected in a trial of the OX40 agonist ivuxolimab. These TCRs come from an adult with an advanced solid tumor such as melanoma, head and neck, liver or kidney cancer.

The chain recombines TRBV19 with TRBJ1-5, with TRBD1 matching 7 bases. Germline CDR1 and CDR2: LNHDA and SQIVND (reference sequence). With 0 bases clipped from V and 5 bases from J, the junction kept 10 bases outside the gene matches. This CDR3 has 17 residues. CDR3 bases: TGTGCCAGTAGTATAGATCCAACAGGGGTTTTCGATCAGCCCCAGCATTTT. It yields the protein CASSIDPTGVFDQPQHF.

This clone appeared once. CDR3 protein: CASSYSGVGTEAFF. CDR3 sequence (DNA): TGTGCCAGCAGTTACTCTGGGGTGGGCACTGAAGCTTTCTTT. The V call is TRBV6-6, the J call TRBJ1-1; D remains ambiguous. Trimming took off 0 bases at V and 4 bases at J, with 9 bases between the two ends. Germline CDR1 and CDR2: MNHNY and SVGAGI (reference sequence). The CDR3 spans 14 residues.

The V call is TRBV2, the J call TRBJ2-3, with 7 nucleotides matching TRBD2. Germline trimming cut 9 bases from V and 4 bases from J; bases unmatched to any gene: 10. Germline V gives CDR1 SNHLY, CDR2 FYNNEI. The CDR3 covers 14 residues. The chain's CDR3 is CARTSVEIADTQYF. The CDR3 region has the DNA TGTGCCAGAACTAGCGTGGAGATCGCAGATACGCAGTATTTT.

The V call is TRBV10-3, the J call TRBJ1-1; tentative D call: TRBD1 (5 bases). The CDR3 extends over 13 amino acids. The ends were cut back, 7 bases at V and 4 bases at J, with 13 bases in the middle. Germline loops: CDR1 ENHRY, CDR2 SYGVKD. The CDR3 spells CAIIPGGGTEAFF. DNA of the CDR3: TGTGCCATCATCCCGGGGGGTGGCACTGAAGCTTTCTTT.

This clone was detected only a few times. The chain is built from TRBV4-1 and TRBJ2-2; possible D gene TRBD2, 7 bases. Trimming removed 4 bases at V and 3 bases at J, with 15 bases between. Germline values: CDR1 MGHRA, CDR2 YSYEKL. The CDR3 consists of 16 residues. The CDR3 coding sequence is TGCGCCAGCAGCCCACAGGGAGGGATGGACACCGGGGAGCTGTTTTTT. Its protein product is CASSPQGGMDTGELFF.

The chain is built from TRBV28 and TRBJ1-5, with D perhaps TRBD1 (5 bases). Germline assignment: CDR1 MDHEN and CDR2 SYDVKM. The CDR3 loop spans 16 amino acids. Trimming removed 3 bases at V and 3 bases at J, with 15 bases between. In DNA, the CDR3 is TGTGCCAGCAGTTTGGGGCCAGGTGACTCCAATCAGCCCCAGCATTTT. It translates to CASSLGPGDSNQPQHF.

This chain joins TRBV7-2 and TRBJ1-5; no firm D call. CDR1 and CDR2 from the germline V gene are SGHTA and FQGNSA. The CDR3 totals 15 residues. Trimming took off 5 bases at V and 0 bases at J, with 11 bases between the two ends. The CDR3 region has the DNA TGTGCCAGCAGCGTAAGACTGAATAGCAATCAGCCCCAGCATTTT. Its translation: CASSVRLNSNQPQHF.

The chain has TRBV29-1 and TRBJ2-2; D unclear. This CDR3 is built from 12 residues. Per the germline V gene, CDR1 is SQVTM and CDR2 is ANQGSEA. The V and J ends lost 6 bases and 2 bases respectively, with 7 bases between them. The CDR3 nucleotides read TGCAGCGTGGCATCAAACACCGGGGAGCTGTTTTTT. Residues: CSVASNTGELFF.

This clone was recorded once. The V and J genes are TRBV12-5 and TRBJ2-1; 7 positions match TRBD2. The CDR3 runs to 14 residues. The ends lost 2 bases at V and 7 bases at J; junction bases unmatched: 5. Germline V lookup: CDR1 LGHNT, CDR2 FRNRAP. CDR3 protein: CASGLLGGTNEQFF. The CDR3 DNA reads as TGTGCTAGTGGTTTGCTCGGGGGGACTAATGAGCAGTTCTTC.

V and J are TRBV27 and TRBJ2-7; a weak D match, TRBD2 (6 bases). Germline CDR1 MNHEY, CDR2 SMNVEV (reference sequence). The germline V and J ends were trimmed by 3 bases and 0 bases, with 9 bases remaining between them. The CDR3 sequence is 14 residues long. In nucleotides, the CDR3 is TGTGCCAGCAGTTTTCGGGAGAGCTCCTACGAGCAGTACTTC. It yields the protein CASSFRESSYEQYF.

The rearrangement joins TRBV9 to TRBJ2-5; TRBD1 or TRBD2 may be the D gene (8 bases each). Between the trimmed V and J ends, which lost 4 bases and 2 bases, there was a span of 27 bases. The CDR3 contains 19 residues. Germline assignment: CDR1 SGDLS and CDR2 YYNGEE. The CDR3 spells CASSPRTSGQGPPQETQYF. As DNA, the CDR3 is TGTGCCAGCAGCCCGAGAACTAGCGGACAGGGCCCCCCGCAAGAGACCCAGTACTTC.

V is TRBV4-3 and J is TRBJ2-2; 9 bases are a match to TRBD2. The CDR3 has 22 amino acids. Germline assignment: CDR1 LGHNA and CDR2 YSLEER. J gave up 6 bases and V 0 bases, and 23 bases lay outside the gene matches. CDR3 loop: CASSQERFGGSAGGRIAGELFF. The CDR3 bases are TGCGCCAGCAGCCAAGAGAGGTTTGGGGGTTCGGCGGGAGGGAGGATTGCCGGGGAGCTGTTTTTT.

The chain joins TRBV9 to TRBJ1-2, with 7 bases aligning to TRBD1. The CDR3 has 15 amino acids. The J segment lost 3 bases and the V segment lost 4 bases, leaving 9 bases of the junction unmatched. Looked up from germline, CDR1 is SGDLS and CDR2 is YYNGEE. The CDR3, as DNA: TGTGCCAGCAGCACACGTGACAGGGCCCACTATGGCTACACCTTC. This encodes CASSTRDRAHYGYTF.

The chain joins TRBV6-5 to TRBJ2-1; D is perhaps TRBD2 (5 bases). The CDR3 is made up of 10 amino acids. Germline CDR1 is MNHEY and CDR2 is SVGAGI. The V and J ends lost 8 bases and 9 bases respectively, with 8 bases between them. Here the CDR3 DNA reads TGTGCCAGCGGAGAGGGTGAGCAGTTCTTC. Translation: CASGEGEQFF.

The V and J genes are TRBV5-4 and TRBJ2-7, with unresolved D. CDR3 length equals 13 residues. Trimming pared 2 bases from V and 6 bases from J, leaving 12 bases between. The germline V gene encodes CDR1 SGHNT and CDR2 YYREEE (reference sequence). CDR3 nucleotides: TGTGCCAGCAGCTTACCCGGTGGGCGCGAGCAGTACTTC. It is translated as CASSLPGGREQYF.

In its sample, this clone was seen once. V usage is TRBV27 and J usage is TRBJ2-7; D gene ambiguous. CDR3 length: 13 amino acids. The V end was cut by 0 bases, the J end by 0 bases, with 3 bases between. Germline V gene lookup returns CDR1 MNHEY and CDR2 SMNVEV (reference sequence). This CDR3 reads CASSLSVSYEQYF. The DNA for the CDR3 is TGTGCCAGCAGTTTATCAGTCTCCTACGAGCAGTACTTC.

The chain is built from TRBV5-1 and TRBJ2-1, with 8 bases aligning to TRBD2. J was trimmed by 6 bases and V by 4 bases; bases with no gene match: 12. The CDR3 is 16 residues long. Germline V lookup: CDR1 SGHRS, CDR2 YFSETQ. Here the CDR3 reads CASSRVRAGDFNEQFF. CDR3 DNA: TGCGCCAGCAGCAGGGTGAGAGCGGGAGATTTCAATGAGCAGTTCTTC.

V usage is TRBV5-4 and J usage is TRBJ1-3; D unclear. Trimming removed 0 bases from V and 0 bases from J, with 7 bases in between. CDR3 length equals 15 residues. Germline CDR1 is SGHNT and CDR2 is YYREEE (reference sequence). This CDR3 is CASSLARTSGNTIYF. DNA for the CDR3: TGTGCCAGCAGCTTGGCACGGACCTCTGGAAACACCATATATTTT.

V gene TRBV6-5 combines with J gene TRBJ1-2; a weak D match, TRBD1 (5 bases). V was pared by 5 bases and J by 6 bases, with 13 bases between. Germline values: CDR1 MNHEY, CDR2 SVGAGI. The CDR3 is 13 residues long. The DNA of the CDR3 is TGTGCCAGCAGTGACCAGGGTTTCGATGGCTACACCTTC. This encodes CASSDQGFDGYTF.

V usage is TRBV2 and J usage is TRBJ2-3; 9 positions match TRBD2. This CDR3 is 15 amino acids long. Trimming at V came to 5 bases and at J to 1 base, leaving 4 bases not matched to a gene. Per the germline V gene, CDR1 is SNHLY and CDR2 is FYNNEI. CDR3 DNA sequence: TGTGCCAGCAGTACCACTAGCGGGCGCACAGATACGCAGTATTTT. Its protein product is CASSTTSGRTDTQYF.

This sequence joins TRBV4-3 and TRBJ1-5; no clear D gene. The CDR3 covers 15 residues. Germline V lookup: CDR1 LGHNA, CDR2 YSLEER. Trimming took off 0 bases at V and 3 bases at J, with 9 bases between the two ends. DNA for the CDR3: TGCGCCAGCAGCCAAGATTACCTGCCCAATCAGCCCCAGCATTTT. Protein: CASSQDYLPNQPQHF.

The chain recombines TRBV21-1 with TRBJ1-1; the table's D call of TRBD1 was not tested on the DNA. TRBV21-1 is a documented pseudogene. The CDR3 length is 13 residues. CDR3 amino acids: CARQSGENTEAFF. CDR3 DNA: TGTGCCCGGCAATCAGGGGAGAACACTGAAGCTTTCTTT.

The chain's CDR3 is CSVAGLMNTGELFF. For the CDR3, the DNA is TGCAGCGTTGCGGGGCTAATGAACACCGGGGAGCTGTTTTTT. The chain uses TRBV29-1 and TRBJ2-2; perhaps D is TRBD1 or TRBD2 (5 bases each). The CDR3 has 14 amino acids. CDR1 is SQVTM, CDR2 ANQGSEA, per germline. The V and J ends lost 4 bases and 1 base respectively, with 10 bases between them.

This chain uses TRBV29-1 with TRBJ2-5; 10 positions agree with TRBD2. The CDR3 is made up of 14 amino acids. J lost 4 bases, V lost 1 base, and 3 bases had no gene match. CDR1 is SQVTM, CDR2 ANQGSEA, per germline. CDR3 nucleotides: TGCAGCGTTGAAGGGCTAGCGGGAGTAGAGACCCAGTACTTC. The encoded protein is CSVEGLAGVETQYF.